This TCR beta chain was identified during a study of T cell responses to AZD1222 COVID-19 vaccine. General observations from the study: Across spike, vaccine-associated CD4 TCRs were found, dominant at 160-218 and 743-854.

The table came from immunoSEQ multiplex PCR; TCRdb's copy has only in-frame clones and leaves some out. The sample holds approximately 150,000 clones, about nine tenths seen once. This CDR3 spans 14 amino acids. The V gene lost 5 bases and the J gene lost 13 bases, with 18 bases spanning the gap. Germline loops: CDR1 LNHDA, CDR2 SQIVND (reference sequence). In the case of this clone: Antigen unknown.

The TCR sequence derives from an adult who received the AZD1222 COVID-19 vaccine. This material consisted of peripheral blood, taken 28 days after the second AZD1222 dose. The chain joins TRBV19 to TRBJ1-6; D possibly corresponds to TRBD1 (5 bases). For the CDR3, the DNA is TGTGCCAGTAGTGGGGACCCCCTCTCGGCGCCCCTCCACTTT. Translation gives CASSGDPLSAPLHF.